The 13 T cell receptor beta chains given below trace back to one sample, sequenced in a study of post-analysis software for immune sequencing data. Study-wide results and caveats: Roughly five TRBV segments, including TRBV5-6, TRBV5-1 and TRBV20-1, were more frequent in patients than controls.

These receptors' antigens are unknown. Tagging with unique molecular identifiers was a feature of the TCR beta cDNA libraries. MiXCR, applied by TCRdb to the PCR reads, yields one record per CDR3 protein. The table has more than 450,000 distinct CDR3 sequences, approximately 31% seen once. The material sequenced was blood. The source of these receptors is a girl under 18 with multiple sclerosis.

The count of this clonotype is one. The rearrangement links TRBV5-1 to TRBJ2-7; D might be TRBD1 (6 bases). The CDR3 is 14 amino acids. The germline CDR1 and CDR2 sequences are SGHRS and YFSETQ. With 3 bases removed from V and 2 bases from J, the gap between germline ends came to 12 bases. The CDR3 region has the DNA TGCGCCAGCAGCTGGAACCGACAGGCCTACGAGCAGTACTTC. It is translated as CASSWNRQAYEQYF.

J is TRBJ1-4 and V is TRBV5-6; weak D call: TRBD1 (6 bases). The V end was cut by 5 bases, the J end by 6 bases, with 11 bases between. Germline CDR1 is SGHDT and CDR2 is YYEEEE. This CDR3 is 13 amino acids long. CDR3 DNA: TGTGCCAGCAGACCAAGGGGGGATGAAAAACTGTTTTTT. It codes for CASRPRGDEKLFF. Looking up the rest from reference TRBV5-6 and TRBJ1-4 gives the full variable domain: DAGVTQSPTHLIKTRGQQVTLRCSPKSGHDTVSWYQQALGQGPQFIFQYYEEEERQRGNFPDRFSGHQFPNYSSELNVNALLLGDSALYLCASRPRGDEKLFFGSGTQLSVL.

The chain has TRBV19 and TRBJ2-1; D unresolved. The V gene's germline CDR1 is LNHDA and CDR2 SQIVND (reference sequence). The CDR3 is 12 amino acids. Trimming shortened V by 1 base and J by 8 bases, and 6 bases separated the two germline ends. CDR3 sequence (DNA): TGTGCCAGTAGTATAGGCCTGGATGAGCAGTTCTTC. The encoded protein is CASSIGLDEQFF.

The CDR3 sequence is CASSLSAKSFYNEQFF. DNA for the CDR3: TGTGCCAGCAGCTTATCCGCTAAGTCTTTTTACAATGAGCAGTTCTTC. J is TRBJ2-1 and V is TRBV7-2; D call uncertain. This CDR3 comprises 16 residues. The germline CDR1 and CDR2 sequences are SGHTA and FQGNSA. The V end lost 2 bases, the J end lost 4 bases, and 15 bases lay between the germline ends.

The chain recombines TRBV7-2 with TRBJ2-3; 12 nucleotides agree with TRBD2. CDR3 length equals 16 residues. V was clipped by 6 bases and J by 0 bases; unmatched bases: 4. Germline CDR1 and CDR2: SGHTA and FQGNSA. Here the CDR3 DNA reads TGTGCCAGCAGACACGGACTAGCGGGAAGCACAGATACGCAGTATTTT. This translates into CASRHGLAGSTDTQYF. Complete variable domain (other parts from reference TRBV7-2 and TRBJ2-3): GAGVSQSPSNKVTEKGKDVELRCDPISGHTALYWYRQSLGQGLEFLIYFQGNSAPDKSGLPSDRFSAERTGGSVSTLTIQRTQQEDSAVYLCASRHGLAGSTDTQYFGPGTRLTVL.

This clonotype was seen a handful of times. J is TRBJ2-7 and V is TRBV5-6; 9 bases match TRBD1. V dropped 4 bases and J dropped 7; count of bases not matched to a gene: 9. This CDR3 region has 14 residues. In germline, CDR1 is SGHDT, CDR2 YYEEEE. Here the CDR3 reads CASSLKGTGWEQYF. The DNA for the CDR3 is TGTGCCAGCAGCCTGAAAGGGACAGGGTGGGAGCAGTACTTC. Full variable domain (missing parts from reference TRBV5-6 and TRBJ2-7): DAGVTQSPTHLIKTRGQQVTLRCSPKSGHDTVSWYQQALGQGPQFIFQYYEEEERQRGNFPDRFSGHQFPNYSSELNVNALLLGDSALYLCASSLKGTGWEQYFGPGTRLTVT.

The chain recombines TRBV5-6 with TRBJ2-7, with 10 bases aligning to TRBD1. The ends lost 4 bases at V and 2 bases at J; junction bases unmatched: 6. Germline CDR1 reads SGHDT; CDR2 reads YYEEEE. The length of the CDR3 is 15 residues. The CDR3 region has the DNA TGTGCCAGCAGCAACACCGGGACAGGGGCCTACGAGCAGTACTTC. This sequence encodes CASSNTGTGAYEQYF. Looking up the rest from reference TRBV5-6 and TRBJ2-7 gives the full variable domain: DAGVTQSPTHLIKTRGQQVTLRCSPKSGHDTVSWYQQALGQGPQFIFQYYEEEERQRGNFPDRFSGHQFPNYSSELNVNALLLGDSALYLCASSNTGTGAYEQYFGPGTRLTVT.

This clonotype was counted between two and nine times. This sequence joins TRBV29-1 and TRBJ1-5, with D perhaps matching TRBD1 (6 bases). CDR1 and CDR2 (germline): SQVTM, ANQGSEA. V was pared by 4 bases and J by 3 bases, with 7 bases between. The length of the CDR3 is 12 residues. The chain's CDR3 is CSVAGANQPQHF. The CDR3 nucleotides read TGCAGCGTTGCAGGGGCCAATCAGCCCCAGCATTTT.

The chain uses TRBV12-3 or TRBV12-4 and TRBJ1-2; D is uncertain. This CDR3 contains 12 residues. V lost 6 bases, J lost 8 bases, and 13 bases lay in between. The CDR3 is CASSPGVEGYTF. CDR3 bases: TGTGCCAGCAGCCCCGGGGTCGAAGGCTACACCTTC.

The gene calls are TRBV6-6 and TRBJ2-3; 7 positions match TRBD1. CDR3 size: 14 residues. V was pared by 6 bases and J by 2 bases, with 5 bases of the junction left unmatched. Germline V CDR1 and CDR2: MNHNY, SVGAGI (reference sequence). CDR3 nucleotides: TGTGCCAGCAGACCCGGGACAGTCACAGATACGCAGTATTTT. Translation gives CASRPGTVTDTQYF.

This sequence joins TRBV6-6 and TRBJ1-2; D is undetermined. The CDR3 is made up of 15 amino acids. The V end lost 1 base, the J end lost 3 bases, and 12 bases lay between the germline ends. Germline values: CDR1 MNHNY, CDR2 SVGAGI (reference sequence). CDR3: CASSYWQTKHYGYTF. The CDR3, as DNA: TGTGCCAGCAGTTACTGGCAGACGAAGCACTATGGCTACACCTTC.

This clonotype was seen a few times. The V call is TRBV7-2, the J call TRBJ2-1, with 7 bases lining up with TRBD1. This CDR3 comprises 16 residues. Germline V lookup: CDR1 SGHTA, CDR2 FQGNSA. V lost 0 bases, J lost 7 bases, and 9 bases stayed unmatched. The CDR3 region is CASSLAVTGILNEQFF. CDR3 sequence (DNA): TGTGCCAGCAGCTTAGCAGTGACAGGGATACTGAATGAGCAGTTCTTC. The whole variable domain, filled in from reference TRBV7-2 and TRBJ2-1, reads GAGVSQSPSNKVTEKGKDVELRCDPISGHTALYWYRQSLGQGLEFLIYFQGNSAPDKSGLPSDRFSAERTGGSVSTLTIQRTQQEDSAVYLCASSLAVTGILNEQFFGPGTRLTVL.

This rearrangement joins TRBV20-1 to TRBJ2-7, with D perhaps TRBD1 (5 bases). Trimming removed 4 bases from V and 4 bases from J, with 11 bases in between. Germline V gene sequence: CDR1 DFQATT, CDR2 SNEGSKA (reference sequence). This CDR3 is built from 12 residues. The CDR3 DNA reads TGCAGTGCTAACCTACAGGAATACGAGCAGTACTTC. Translating gives CSANLQEYEQYF.